This record covers a single T cell receptor (beta chain). There are a few counts of this clonotype. Its antigen has not been determined. One end of the junction does not line up with germline, which may come from a read error. This entry is derived from a study of CD8 T cells in ankylosing spondylitis (TCRdb year 2017). About the full investigation: To find TCR variants linked to disease, the study profiled T cell receptor beta repertoires in ankylosing spondylitis patients and healthy donors. The whole study cohort included 108 healthy donors and 25 or so ankylosing spondylitis patients. Peripheral blood was sampled, and synovial fluid was additionally collected from ankylosing spondylitis patients. Overall study outcomes, separate from this receptor: Some motif variants had previously been reported in the synovial fluid and blood of reactive arthritis patients, which suggests shared mechanisms of disease initiation. In peripheral blood, the disease-linked clones were found at relatively low frequencies and had a CD8+ phenotype. Significant enrichment of the disease-linked clones was reported in matched synovial fluid samples from ankylosing spondylitis patients. Blood from ankylosing spondylitis patients appeared to be characterized by a TCR beta motif composed of eight highly homologous amino acid variants.

The instrument given in TCRdb is Illumina MiSeq. Quantitative 5'-RACE with molecular barcodes was the method used to prepare the TCR beta libraries. The source study handled its data this way. Disease-linked TCR variants were identified with a new computational method built on a probabilistic model of VDJ rearrangement. TCRdb ran its own pipeline on the public reads, namely fastp trimming at Q25 and MiXCR clone calling, and kept in-frame beta chains. Rows are unified per CDR3 protein, each entry keeping the most common DNA and genes. V and J calls and clone size were set by TCRdb, not the authors. This sample is represented by about 18,000 distinct CDR3 sequences; less than 9.5% of them were singletons. The top ten clones comprise less than 35% of the sample. The source material was blood. The clonotype comes from a male donor with ankylosing spondylitis or in good health (not recorded which).

The sequenced DNA: TGTGCTAGCAGCTTGGATAGCGGGGGGGCTTCAGATACGCAGTATTTT. Translated, this gives CASSLDSGGASDTQYF. This chain joins TRBV7-7 to TRBJ2-3, with TRBD2 matching 11 junction bases. The germline V gene (reference sequence) gives CDR1 as SSHAT and CDR2 as FNYEAQ. The CDR3 holds 16 amino acids from the cysteine to the phenylalanine. Of the read, only the CDR3 DNA is kept; its 48 bases are in frame from base 1.